The 28 T cell receptor beta chains below were found in one sample sequenced in a study of control samples from healthy donors and cancer patients. Measured with immunoSEQ multiplex PCR; TCRdb has only the in-frame clones, and not every one. The sample records approximately 170,000 clones, around 92% being singletons. The sequenced sample was blood. Receptors originate from a woman under 40 in good health.

The rearrangement joins TRBV19 to TRBJ1-2; possibly TRBD1 for D (5 bases). The length of the CDR3 is 15 residues. Trimming removed 5 bases at V and 1 base at J, with 14 bases between. Germline CDR1 LNHDA, CDR2 SQIVND (reference sequence). In DNA, the CDR3 is TGTGCCAGTAGTTCTGCGGGGGTCGATAACTATGGCTACACCTTC. This codes for CASSSAGVDNYGYTF.

The V call is TRBV6-5, the J call TRBJ1-6; a weak D match, TRBD1 (5 bases). This CDR3 region has 12 residues. Germline V lookup: CDR1 MNHEY, CDR2 SVGAGI. V shed 8 bases and J shed 8 bases, with 10 bases lying between them. The CDR3 reads CASGGRDSPLHF. The DNA of the CDR3 is TGTGCCAGCGGGGGACGAGATTCACCCCTCCACTTT.

The V call is TRBV30, the J call TRBJ2-2; the match to TRBD2 covers 13 bases. From germline, CDR1 is GTSNPN and CDR2 SVGIG (reference sequence). V dropped 2 bases and J dropped 8; count of bases not matched to a gene: 5. The CDR3 extends over 15 amino acids. The CDR3 loop is CAWSLRTSGSGELFF. The DNA of the CDR3 is TGTGCCTGGAGTTTACGGACTAGCGGGAGTGGGGAGCTGTTTTTT.

This rearrangement joins TRBV6-5 to TRBJ1-1; no clear D. V lost 2 bases, J lost 1 base, and 5 bases lay in between. This CDR3 has 13 amino acids. The V gene's germline CDR1 is MNHEY and CDR2 SVGAGI. In DNA, the CDR3 is TGTGCCAGCAGTTACACGGGGAACACTGAAGCTTTCTTT. Translating gives CASSYTGNTEAFF.

As concerns this clone: This CDR3 is also generated by other DNA sequences in the sample. The J gene is TRBJ1-2, the V gene TRBV7-9; 7 bases fit TRBD1. Germline V gene data show CDR1 as SEHNR and CDR2 as FQNEAQ (reference sequence). The CDR3 runs to 15 residues. Trimming at V came to 1 base and at J to 0 bases, leaving 2 bases not matched to a gene. CDR3 bases: TGTGCCAGCAGCTTAGGGACAGGATCTAACTATGGCTACACCTTC. It codes for CASSLGTGSNYGYTF.

This chain connects TRBV7-3 to TRBJ2-1, with TRBD2 identical over 10 bases. This CDR3 has 16 amino acids. V dropped 3 bases and J dropped 6; count of bases not matched to a gene: 8. Germline assignment: CDR1 SGHTA and CDR2 FQGTGA. In nucleotides, the CDR3 is TGTGCCAGCAGCTTGCCGGGACTAGCGCCTTCCAATGAGCAGTTCTTC. Its translation is CASSLPGLAPSNEQFF.

The chain employs TRBV7-9 and TRBJ2-4; possibly TRBD1 or TRBD2 for D (5 bases each). This CDR3 region has 18 residues. V was pared by 1 base and J by 8 bases, with 24 bases between. The germline CDR1 and CDR2 sequences are SEHNR and FQNEAQ (reference sequence). The CDR3 DNA reads TGTGCCAGCAGCTTAGGTCAGGGTAATTGGGCTAGCAGCTACATTCAGTACTTC. Translated: CASSLGQGNWASSYIQYF.

The rearrangement uses TRBV5-1 and TRBJ1-1, with TRBD1 as a possible D gene (6 bases). The CDR3 has 15 amino acids. The germline V gene has CDR1 SGHRS and CDR2 YFSETQ. With 0 bases removed from V and 2 bases from J, the gap between germline ends came to 11 bases. The CDR3 protein is CASSLEGRGNTEAFF. CDR3 DNA sequence: TGCGCCAGCAGCTTGGAGGGCAGGGGAAACACTGAAGCTTTCTTT.

The genes are TRBV21-1 and TRBJ2-2; no DNA check was done on the table's D call, TRBD2. TRBV21-1 is labeled a pseudogene. The CDR3 consists of 17 residues. The CDR3: CASSPTLAGANTGELFF. The CDR3 coding sequence is TGTGCCAGCAGCCCTACCCTAGCGGGAGCGAACACCGGGGAGCTGTTTTTT.

The chain is built from TRBV30 and TRBJ2-7; 10 bases match TRBD2. Germline loops: CDR1 GTSNPN, CDR2 SVGIG (reference sequence). V trimming: 4 bases; J trimming: 4 bases; junction bases outside the gene matches: 4. This CDR3 comprises 13 residues. The CDR3 DNA reads TGTGCCTGGACTAGCGGGAGTACTTACGAGCAGTACTTC. Translating gives CAWTSGSTYEQYF.

The chain couples TRBV29-1 to TRBJ1-1, with a weak D call TRBD1 (6 bases). Germline V lookup: CDR1 SQVTM, CDR2 ANQGSEA. Trimming removed 6 bases at V and 0 bases at J, with 11 bases between. The CDR3 has 13 amino acids. The CDR3, as DNA: TGCAGCGTCCACTGGGACATGAACACTGAAGCTTTCTTT. Amino acids: CSVHWDMNTEAFF.

This clone was detected once. This chain connects TRBV6-9 to TRBJ2-7; possibly TRBD1 for D (6 bases). The V end lost 2 bases, the J end lost 4 bases, and 9 bases lay between the germline ends. The CDR3 runs 13 residues. Germline V gene sequence: CDR1 MNHGY, CDR2 SVAAGI. The CDR3 here is CASSYPQGYEQYF. In nucleotides, the CDR3 is TGTGCCAGCAGTTATCCACAGGGTTACGAGCAGTACTTC.

This clone appeared a few times. The identical CDR3 is also encoded by other nucleotide sequences in the sample. V is TRBV10-3 and J is TRBJ2-1; 14 nucleotides match TRBD2. The CDR3 is 16 residues long. With V trimmed by 6 bases and J by 0 bases, 1 base remained unmatched. Germline loops: CDR1 ENHRY, CDR2 SYGVKD. The CDR3 coding sequence is TGTGCCATCAGGGGGACTAGCGGGAGCTCCTACAATGAGCAGTTCTTC. Its protein product is CAIRGTSGSSYNEQFF.

The CDR3 sequence is CASSFTGSYNEQFF. The DNA for the CDR3 is TGTGCCAGCAGTTTTACAGGGTCCTACAATGAGCAGTTCTTC. This chain links TRBV6-5 with TRBJ2-1; the D gene is possibly TRBD1 (6 bases). V lost 4 bases and J 1 base, leaving 8 bases between the germline ends. CDR1 is MNHEY, CDR2 SVGAGI, per germline. The CDR3 sequence is 14 residues long.

A single count supports this clone. This chain joins TRBV5-1 and TRBJ1-3, with a weak D call TRBD1 (5 bases). Germline loops: CDR1 SGHRS, CDR2 YFSETQ. The CDR3 is made up of 15 amino acids. Trimming removed 1 base from V and 2 bases from J, with 10 bases in between. The CDR3 sequence is CASSLSVGAGNTIYF. In nucleotides, the CDR3 is TGCGCCAGCAGCTTGAGCGTAGGGGCTGGAAACACCATATATTTT.

This chain uses TRBV18 with TRBJ2-4; the D gene is possibly TRBD1 (5 bases). Trimming removed 6 bases from V and 6 bases from J, with 15 bases in between. Germline CDR1 KGHSH, CDR2 LQKENI. The CDR3 is 14 residues long. The CDR3 reads CASSPETGINIQYF. The CDR3, as DNA: TGTGCCAGCTCTCCAGAAACAGGAATAAACATTCAGTACTTC.

This clone has just one count. One end of the junction is discordant with germline, which a read error may explain. J is TRBJ2-7 and V is TRBV20-1; 7 nucleotides align to TRBD1. Germline V gives CDR1 DFQATT, CDR2 SNEGSKA (reference sequence). The length of the CDR3 is 9 residues. This CDR3 reads CRVPGTATF. The CDR3 DNA follows: TGCAGAGTCCCCGGGACAGCTACCTTC.

The V and J genes are TRBV7-9 and TRBJ1-5, with 10 bases identical to TRBD1. Germline CDR1 SEHNR, CDR2 FQNEAQ (reference sequence). CDR3 length: 16 residues. The V segment lost 4 bases and the J segment 0 bases; nucleotides outside the gene matches: 3. The CDR3 reads CASSSGQGDSNQPQHF. As DNA, the CDR3 is TGTGCCAGCAGCTCCGGACAGGGGGATAGCAATCAGCCCCAGCATTTT.

For this clone: Other DNA sequences of this sample code for an identical CDR3. This rearrangement joins TRBV28 to TRBJ1-2, with D possibly matching TRBD1 (5 bases). The CDR3 contains 12 residues. Trimming took 5 bases from V and 4 from J, leaving 8 bases between them. CDR1 is MDHEN and CDR2 is SYDVKM in the germline V gene. Here the CDR3 DNA reads TGTGCCAGCAGTAGGGGAGTCTATGGCTACACCTTC. It specifies CASSRGVYGYTF.

CDR3 sequence (DNA): TGTGCCAGCAGTTTGGCCGGCCCGAACACTGAAGCTTTCTTT. Its translation is CASSLAGPNTEAFF. The chain uses TRBV28 and TRBJ1-1; D remains ambiguous. The CDR3 runs to 14 residues. Trimming removed 3 bases at V and 1 base at J, with 9 bases between. Germline CDR1 is MDHEN and CDR2 is SYDVKM.

The chain links TRBV6-5 to TRBJ1-6; 11 bases are shared with TRBD1. Germline values: CDR1 MNHEY, CDR2 SVGAGI. With V trimmed by 6 bases and J by 7 bases, 5 bases remained unmatched. The CDR3 has 15 amino acids. As DNA, the CDR3 is TGTGCCAGCAGAGGGACAGGGGGGATAAATTCACCCCTCCACTTT. Amino acids: CASRGTGGINSPLHF.

This chain connects TRBV27 to TRBJ2-5; 8 bases align to TRBD1. The germline gives CDR1 MNHEY, CDR2 SMNVEV (reference sequence). There are 15 residues in the CDR3. V lost 0 bases, J lost 5 bases, and 5 bases stayed unmatched. The CDR3 DNA follows: TGTGCCAGCAGTTTATCGGACAGGGTAAGCGAGACCCAGTACTTC. Translation gives CASSLSDRVSETQYF.

Comments on this clone: The sample contains more than one DNA sequence encoding this CDR3. V is TRBV21-1 and J is TRBJ2-1; TRBD1, as called in the table, went unchecked against the DNA. TRBV21-1 is labeled a pseudogene. The CDR3 totals 15 residues. The CDR3 region is CASSKRQGAYNEQFF. The CDR3 region has the DNA TGTGCCAGTAGCAAAAGGCAGGGGGCCTACAATGAGCAGTTCTTC.

The V gene is TRBV28, the J gene TRBJ1-2; 7 bases fit TRBD1. Germline trimming cut 4 bases from V and 7 bases from J; bases unmatched to any gene: 9. The CDR3 length is 14 residues. Germline CDR1 and CDR2: MDHEN and SYDVKM. The CDR3 protein is CASSSPHDRAGYTF. The CDR3 coding sequence is TGTGCCAGCAGTTCCCCACACGACAGGGCTGGCTACACCTTC.

The rearrangement uses TRBV3-1 (or the pseudogene TRBV3-2) and TRBJ1-6; D remains ambiguous. The length of the CDR3 is 14 residues. Trimming removed 6 bases from V and 7 bases from J, with 13 bases in between. Germline V lookup: CDR1 LGHDT, CDR2 YNNKEL (reference sequence). CDR3 region: CASRRGERNSPLHF. For the CDR3, the DNA is TGTGCCAGCAGGCGCGGGGAGAGAAATTCACCCCTCCACTTT.

The chain joins TRBV5-3 to TRBJ2-7, with 11 bases matching TRBD2. TRBV5-3 is noted as an ORF with a role that remains uncertain. The junction had 8 bases not matched to a gene; V was cut back by 0 bases and J by 6 bases. The CDR3 length is 16 residues. In DNA form, the CDR3 reads TGTGCCAGAAGCTTGGGCGACGTAGCGGGAGGGGCCGAGCAGTACTTC. Residues: CARSLGDVAGGAEQYF.

CDR3 DNA: TGTGCCAGCAGTTACCGACAGGGGGCAACTAATGAAAAACTGTTTTTT. This codes for CASSYRQGATNEKLFF. The chain is built from TRBV27 and TRBJ1-4; 9 nucleotides agree with TRBD1. The V segment lost 4 bases and the J segment 0 bases; nucleotides outside the gene matches: 3. The CDR3 spans 16 residues. Germline V gene lookup returns CDR1 MNHEY and CDR2 SMNVEV (reference sequence).

This clone is a singleton in its sample. V and J are TRBV10-3 and TRBJ1-5; D is unclear. The CDR3 length is 14 residues. Germline V gene lookup returns CDR1 ENHRY and CDR2 SYGVKD. With 0 bases removed from V and 3 bases from J, the gap between germline ends came to 6 bases. CDR3: CAISESDANQPQHF. CDR3 nucleotides: TGTGCCATCAGTGAGTCCGACGCCAATCAGCCCCAGCATTTT.